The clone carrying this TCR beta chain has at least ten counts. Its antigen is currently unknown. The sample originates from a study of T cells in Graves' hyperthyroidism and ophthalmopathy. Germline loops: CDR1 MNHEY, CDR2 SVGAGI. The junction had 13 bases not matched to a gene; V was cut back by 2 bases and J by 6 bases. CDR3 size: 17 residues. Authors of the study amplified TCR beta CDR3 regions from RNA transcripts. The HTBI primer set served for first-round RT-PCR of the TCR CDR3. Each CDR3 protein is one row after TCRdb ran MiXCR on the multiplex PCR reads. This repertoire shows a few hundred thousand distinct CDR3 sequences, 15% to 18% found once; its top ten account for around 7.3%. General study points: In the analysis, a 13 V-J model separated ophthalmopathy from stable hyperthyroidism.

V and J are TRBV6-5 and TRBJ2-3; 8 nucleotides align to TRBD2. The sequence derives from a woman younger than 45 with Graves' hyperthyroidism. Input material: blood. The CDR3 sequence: CASSYKEMAGGPDTQYF. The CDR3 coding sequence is TGTGCCAGCAGTTACAAAGAAATGGCGGGAGGTCCCGATACGCAGTATTTT.